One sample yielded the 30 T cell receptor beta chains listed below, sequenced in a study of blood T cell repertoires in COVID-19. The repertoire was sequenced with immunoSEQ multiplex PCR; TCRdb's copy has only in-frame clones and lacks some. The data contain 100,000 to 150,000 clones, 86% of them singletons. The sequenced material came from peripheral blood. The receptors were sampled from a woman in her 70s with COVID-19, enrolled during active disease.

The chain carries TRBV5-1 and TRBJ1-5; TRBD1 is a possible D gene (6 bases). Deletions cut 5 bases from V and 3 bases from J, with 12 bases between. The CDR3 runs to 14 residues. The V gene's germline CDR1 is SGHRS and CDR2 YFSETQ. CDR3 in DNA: TGCGCCAGCAGTGCGACAGGCCCCAATCAGCCCCAGCATTTT. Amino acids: CASSATGPNQPQHF.

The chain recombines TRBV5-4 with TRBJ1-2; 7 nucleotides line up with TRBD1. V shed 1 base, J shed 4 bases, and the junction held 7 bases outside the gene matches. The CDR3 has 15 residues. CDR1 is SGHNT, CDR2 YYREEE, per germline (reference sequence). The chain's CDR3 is CASSLNLGGLYGYTF. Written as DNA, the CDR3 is TGTGCCAGCAGCTTGAACCTAGGGGGCCTCTATGGCTACACCTTC.

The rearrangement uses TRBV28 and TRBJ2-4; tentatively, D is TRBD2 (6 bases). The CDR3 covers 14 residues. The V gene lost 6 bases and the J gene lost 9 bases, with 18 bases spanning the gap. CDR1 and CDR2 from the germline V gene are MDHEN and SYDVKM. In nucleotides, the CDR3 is TGTGCCAGCAGGGAAACCCGGGGGATAGGCATTCAGTACTTC. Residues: CASRETRGIGIQYF.

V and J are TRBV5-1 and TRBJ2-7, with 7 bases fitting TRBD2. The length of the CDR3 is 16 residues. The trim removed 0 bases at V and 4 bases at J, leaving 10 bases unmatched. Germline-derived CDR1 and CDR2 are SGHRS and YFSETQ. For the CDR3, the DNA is TGCGCCAGCAGCTTGGCCAAATCGGGAGGTCGGTACGAGCAGTACTTC. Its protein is CASSLAKSGGRYEQYF.

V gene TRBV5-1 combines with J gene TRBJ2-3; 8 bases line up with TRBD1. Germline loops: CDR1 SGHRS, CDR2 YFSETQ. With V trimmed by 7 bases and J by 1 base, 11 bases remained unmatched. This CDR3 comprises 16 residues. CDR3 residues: CASCRLSGGRTDTQYF. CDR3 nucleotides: TGCGCCAGCTGTCGACTTTCAGGGGGCCGCACAGATACGCAGTATTTT.

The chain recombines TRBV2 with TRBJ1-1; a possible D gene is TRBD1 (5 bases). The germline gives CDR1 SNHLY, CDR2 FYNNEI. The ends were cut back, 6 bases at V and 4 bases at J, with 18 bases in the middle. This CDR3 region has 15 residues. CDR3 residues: CASSFNGGFGTEAFF. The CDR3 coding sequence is TGTGCCAGCAGCTTTAATGGGGGGTTCGGCACTGAAGCTTTCTTT.

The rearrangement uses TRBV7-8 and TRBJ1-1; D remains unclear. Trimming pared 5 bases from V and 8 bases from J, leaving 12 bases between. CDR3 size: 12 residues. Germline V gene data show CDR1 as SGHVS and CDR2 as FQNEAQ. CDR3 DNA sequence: TGTGCCAGCAGCCCCATAGTTCTGGAAGCTTTCTTT. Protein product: CASSPIVLEAFF.

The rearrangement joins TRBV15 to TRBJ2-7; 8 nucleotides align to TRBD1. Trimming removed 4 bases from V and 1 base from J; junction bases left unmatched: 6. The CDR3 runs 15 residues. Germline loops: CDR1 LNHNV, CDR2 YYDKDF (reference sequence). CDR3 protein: CATSMDRARSYEQYF. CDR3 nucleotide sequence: TGTGCCACCAGCATGGACAGGGCCCGATCCTACGAGCAGTACTTC. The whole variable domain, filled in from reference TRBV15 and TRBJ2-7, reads DAMVIQNPRYQVTQFGKPVTLSCSQTLNHNVMYWYQQKSSQAPKLLFHYYDKDFNNEADTPDNFQSRRPNTSFCFLDIRSPGLGDTAMYLCATSMDRARSYEQYFGPGTRLTVT.

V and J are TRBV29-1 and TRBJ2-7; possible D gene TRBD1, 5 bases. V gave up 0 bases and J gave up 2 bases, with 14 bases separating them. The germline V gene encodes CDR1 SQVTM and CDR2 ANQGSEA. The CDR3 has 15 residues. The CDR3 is CSVEDGRGHTYEQYF. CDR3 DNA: TGCAGCGTTGAAGATGGTAGGGGCCACACCTACGAGCAGTACTTC.

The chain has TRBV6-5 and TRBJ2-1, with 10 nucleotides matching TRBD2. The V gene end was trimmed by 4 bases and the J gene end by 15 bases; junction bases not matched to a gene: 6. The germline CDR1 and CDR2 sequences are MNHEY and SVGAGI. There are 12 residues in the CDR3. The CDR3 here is CASSSTSGEVFF. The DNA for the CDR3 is TGTGCCAGCAGTTCAACTAGCGGGGAGGTGTTCTTC.

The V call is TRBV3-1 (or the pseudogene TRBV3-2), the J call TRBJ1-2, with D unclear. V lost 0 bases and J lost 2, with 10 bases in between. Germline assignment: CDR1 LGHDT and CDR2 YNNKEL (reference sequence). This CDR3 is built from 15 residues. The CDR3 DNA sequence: TGTGCCAGCAGCCAAGAGGGCGTTGACAACTATGGCTACACCTTC. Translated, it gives CASSQEGVDNYGYTF.

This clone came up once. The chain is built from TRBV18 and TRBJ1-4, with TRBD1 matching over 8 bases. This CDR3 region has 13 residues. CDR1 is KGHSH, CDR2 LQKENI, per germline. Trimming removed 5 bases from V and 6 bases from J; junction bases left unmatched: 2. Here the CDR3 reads CASSKGQDEKLFF. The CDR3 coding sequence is TGTGCCAGCTCAAAGGGACAGGATGAAAAACTGTTTTTT.

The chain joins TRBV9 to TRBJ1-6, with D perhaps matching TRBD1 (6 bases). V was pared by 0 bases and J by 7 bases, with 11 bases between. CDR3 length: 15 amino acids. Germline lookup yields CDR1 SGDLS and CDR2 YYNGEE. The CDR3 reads CASSVVDRSNSPLHF. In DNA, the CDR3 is TGTGCCAGCAGCGTAGTTGACAGGTCGAATTCACCCCTCCACTTT.

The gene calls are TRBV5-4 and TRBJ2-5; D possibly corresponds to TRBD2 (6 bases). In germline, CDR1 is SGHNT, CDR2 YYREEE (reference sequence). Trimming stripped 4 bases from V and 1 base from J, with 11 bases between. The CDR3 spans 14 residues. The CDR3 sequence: CASSGRTTQETQYF. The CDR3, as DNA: TGTGCCAGCAGCGGAAGGACTACCCAAGAGACCCAGTACTTC.

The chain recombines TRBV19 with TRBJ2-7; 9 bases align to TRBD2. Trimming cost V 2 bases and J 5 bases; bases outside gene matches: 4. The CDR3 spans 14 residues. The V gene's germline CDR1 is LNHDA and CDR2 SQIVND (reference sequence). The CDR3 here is CASSIQRGVNEQYF. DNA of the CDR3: TGTGCCAGTAGTATACAGCGGGGGGTAAACGAGCAGTACTTC.

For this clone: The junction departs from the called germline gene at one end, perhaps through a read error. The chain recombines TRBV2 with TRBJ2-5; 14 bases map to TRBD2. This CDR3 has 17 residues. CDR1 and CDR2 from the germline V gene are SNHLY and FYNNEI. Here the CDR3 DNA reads TGTGCCAACAGTGCCGGGGGACTAGCGGGGGCCCAAGAGACCCAGTACTTC. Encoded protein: CANSAGGLAGAQETQYF.

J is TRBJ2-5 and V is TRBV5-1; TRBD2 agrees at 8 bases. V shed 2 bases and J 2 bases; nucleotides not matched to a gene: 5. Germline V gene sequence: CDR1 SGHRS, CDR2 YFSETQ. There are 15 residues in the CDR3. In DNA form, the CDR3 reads TGCGCCAGCAGCTTTAGCGGGGCGATACAAGAGACCCAGTACTTC. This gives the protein CASSFSGAIQETQYF.

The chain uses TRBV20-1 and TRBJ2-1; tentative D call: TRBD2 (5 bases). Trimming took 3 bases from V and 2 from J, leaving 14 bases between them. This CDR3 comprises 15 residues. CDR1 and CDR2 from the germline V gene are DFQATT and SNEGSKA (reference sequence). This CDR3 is CSASNPERPYNEQFF. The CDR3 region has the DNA TGCAGTGCTAGTAATCCGGAGCGGCCCTACAATGAGCAGTTCTTC.

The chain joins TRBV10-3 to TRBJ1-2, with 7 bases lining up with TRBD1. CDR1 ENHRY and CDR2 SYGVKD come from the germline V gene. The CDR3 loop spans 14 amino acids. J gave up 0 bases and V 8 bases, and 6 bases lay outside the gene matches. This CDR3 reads CAIGTGATNYGYTF. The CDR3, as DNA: TGTGCCATCGGAACAGGGGCGACTAACTATGGCTACACCTTC.

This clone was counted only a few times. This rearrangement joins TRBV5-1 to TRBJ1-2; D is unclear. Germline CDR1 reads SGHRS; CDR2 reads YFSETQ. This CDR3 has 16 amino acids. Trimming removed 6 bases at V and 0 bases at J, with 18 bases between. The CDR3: CASTEKVTNTNYGYTF. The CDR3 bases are TGCGCCAGCACCGAAAAAGTGACAAATACTAACTATGGCTACACCTTC.

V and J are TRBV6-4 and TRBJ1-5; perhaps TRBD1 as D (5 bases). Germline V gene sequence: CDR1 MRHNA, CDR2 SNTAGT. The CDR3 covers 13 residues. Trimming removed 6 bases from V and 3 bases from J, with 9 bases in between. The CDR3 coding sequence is TGTGCCAGCAGGGAGACAGACAATCAGCCCCAGCATTTT. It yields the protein CASRETDNQPQHF.

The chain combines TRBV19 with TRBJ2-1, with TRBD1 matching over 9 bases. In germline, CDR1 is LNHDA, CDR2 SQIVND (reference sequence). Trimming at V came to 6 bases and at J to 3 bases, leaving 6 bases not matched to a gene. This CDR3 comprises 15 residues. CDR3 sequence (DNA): TGTGCCAGTAGCCCGGGACAGGGTATCTACAATGAGCAGTTCTTC. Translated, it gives CASSPGQGIYNEQFF.

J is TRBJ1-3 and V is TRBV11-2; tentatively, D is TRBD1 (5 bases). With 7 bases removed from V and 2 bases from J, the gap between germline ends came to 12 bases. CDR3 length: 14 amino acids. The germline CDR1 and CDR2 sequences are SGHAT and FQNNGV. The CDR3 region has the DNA TGTGCCAGCACCCCTTGGGGGGCTGGAAACACCATATATTTT. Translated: CASTPWGAGNTIYF.

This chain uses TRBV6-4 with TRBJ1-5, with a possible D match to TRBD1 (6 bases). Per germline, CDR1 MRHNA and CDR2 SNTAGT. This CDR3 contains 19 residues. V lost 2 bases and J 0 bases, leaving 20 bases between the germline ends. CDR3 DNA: TGTGCCAGCAGTGACAGGGGGACCACAACTCCGTATAGCAATCAGCCCCAGCATTTT. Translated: CASSDRGTTTPYSNQPQHF.

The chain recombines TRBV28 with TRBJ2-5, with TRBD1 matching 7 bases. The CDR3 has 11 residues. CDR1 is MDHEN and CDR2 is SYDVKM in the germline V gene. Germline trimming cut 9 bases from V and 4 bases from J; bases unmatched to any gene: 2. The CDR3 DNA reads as TGTGCCAGTCGACAGGGAGAGACCCAGTACTTC. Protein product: CASRQGETQYF.

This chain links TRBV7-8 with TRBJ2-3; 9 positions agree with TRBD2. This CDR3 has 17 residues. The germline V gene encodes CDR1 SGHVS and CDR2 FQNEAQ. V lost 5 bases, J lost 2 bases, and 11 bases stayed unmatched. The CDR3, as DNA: TGTGCCAGCAGCCGAGGACTAGCGACGTCTGCCACAGATACGCAGTATTTT. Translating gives CASSRGLATSATDTQYF.

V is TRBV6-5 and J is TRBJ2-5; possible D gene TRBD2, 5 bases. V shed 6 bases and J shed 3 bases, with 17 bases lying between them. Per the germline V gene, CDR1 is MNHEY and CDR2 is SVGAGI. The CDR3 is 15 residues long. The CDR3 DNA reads TGTGCCAGCAGGAGGGTACTAGTACATAAAGAGACCCAGTACTTC. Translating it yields CASRRVLVHKETQYF.

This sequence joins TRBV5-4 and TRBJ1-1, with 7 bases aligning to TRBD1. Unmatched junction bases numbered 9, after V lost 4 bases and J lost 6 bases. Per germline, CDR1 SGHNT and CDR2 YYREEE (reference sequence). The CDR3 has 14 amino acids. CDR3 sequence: CASSVRQGVAEAFF. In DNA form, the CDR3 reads TGTGCCAGCAGCGTCCGACAGGGAGTCGCTGAAGCTTTCTTT.

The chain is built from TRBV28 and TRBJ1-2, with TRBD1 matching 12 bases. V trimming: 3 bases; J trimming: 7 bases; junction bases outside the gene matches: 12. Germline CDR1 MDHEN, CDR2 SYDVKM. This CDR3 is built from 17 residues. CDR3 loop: CASSFTRLGQGALGYTF. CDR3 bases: TGTGCCAGCAGTTTTACTCGTTTGGGACAGGGGGCGCTTGGCTACACCTTC.

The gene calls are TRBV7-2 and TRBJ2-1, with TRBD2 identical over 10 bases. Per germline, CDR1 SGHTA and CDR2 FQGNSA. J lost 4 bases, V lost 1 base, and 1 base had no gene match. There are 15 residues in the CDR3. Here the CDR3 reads CASSLELAGYNEQFF. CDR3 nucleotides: TGTGCCAGCAGCTTAGAACTAGCGGGATACAATGAGCAGTTCTTC.